This T cell receptor beta chain was recovered during a study of early T cells in non-severe SARS-CoV-2 infection (dated by TCRdb to the early 2020s). Describing the broader study: Because TCR sequencing was done on bulk RNA from unsorted whole blood, the alpha and beta chains could not be paired. Results the study describes overall, beyond this receptor: Matching against VDJdb was skewed toward anti-spike CD8 responses, likely underestimated virus-specific expansions, and missed private and CD4 specificities.

From the germline V gene (reference sequence), CDR1 is MNHNY and CDR2 is SVGAGI. The CDR3 runs 18 residues from the cysteine to the phenylalanine. The CDR3 DNA has 54 bases and is translated from base 1. The junction carries 19 bases between V and J, which are trimmed by 4 bases and 0 bases respectively. The method was 5' RACE. Sequencing took place on a NextSeq 500. The TCR library protocol attached unique molecular identifiers to individual cDNA molecules to correct for sequencing error and PCR bias. TCR alpha and beta chains were both sequenced, and the abundances of alpha and beta sequences in each sample were closely correlated with each other. The authors processed their data as follows. Decombinator V4 was used to annotate TCR sequences for V gene, J gene and CDR3. Expanded TCRs were defined as changing significantly between any two time points under a Poisson model with p below 0.0001. TCR abundances were normalised to the total number of TCRs sequenced per sample and expressed as counts per million. MAIT TCRs were defined by TRAV1-2 paired with TRAJ12, TRAJ20 or TRAJ33, and iNKT TCRs by TRAV10 paired with TRAJ18. VDJdb, accessed 1 November 2021, was searched for CMV, EBV and SARS-CoV-2 annotated TCRs, with TCRs annotated for multiple antigens excluded. The raw public data were reprocessed by TCRdb itself: fastp quality trimming at Q25, MiXCR clonotype calling, in-frame beta chains only. Under each unique CDR3 protein, matching rows form one entry showing the most common genes and DNA. For this entry, the V and J calls and clone size follow TCRdb and not the study's own pipeline. This sample gives tens of thousands of distinct CDR3 sequences in total; roughly 12% of them show up just once. Clones ranked in the top ten supply more than 1.2% of the sample.

This was a case-control study nested in a cohort of healthcare workers in London, UK, who had nasopharyngeal swab PCR tests and blood samples taken every week. Healthcare workers were recruited between 23 and 31 March 2020, during the week of the UK lockdown, and were followed weekly for up to about 15 weeks. In this sample, this clonotype turned up a few times. The specificity of this receptor is unknown. Per-base qualities were not stored, and no clone one base away is much larger. The sequence links TRBV6-6 to TRBJ1-5; possibly the D gene is TRBD1, per 5 matching bases. The clonotype originates from an adult who was a healthcare worker with PCR-confirmed SARS-CoV-2 infection or an uninfected control (not recorded which). Sequencing used whole blood, obtained at baseline. CDR3 reads: CASSSTVDSPNSNQPQHF. The DNA reads as follows: TGTGCCAGCAGTTCAACCGTCGACAGCCCAAATAGCAATCAGCCCCAGCATTTT.